This TCR beta chain was captured by sequencing in a study of T cells in women clearing cervical HPV infection. Turning to the study itself: Case blood drawn at lesion detection; control blood after infection cleared.

Generated by immunoSEQ multiplex PCR, the TCRdb table keeps only in-frame clones and is missing some. In total, the table holds roughly 14,000 clones. All donors had a single incident cervical HPV16 infection, not prevalent. A note on this clone: Coverage ceases 3 residues before the CDR3 finishes, and the germline J gene fills in the end.

Germline lookup yields CDR1 DFQATT and CDR2 SNEGSKA (reference sequence). The CDR3 contains 15 residues. The TCR originated in a woman aged 18 to 75 with a cervical HPV16 infection that either progressed to CIN3+ or cleared (not recorded which). The chain uses TRBV20-1 and TRBJ1-2; 9 nucleotides line up with TRBD1. The sample comprised blood buffy coat. Incomplete CDR3 DNA: TGCAGTGCTAGAGAGAAACAGGGGGCGCAATCTCGC. As protein: CSAREKQGAQSR. The full CDR3 sequence reads CSAREKQGAQSRYTF.